These 31 T cell receptor beta chains were sequenced from one sample in a study of blood T cell repertoires in COVID-19. Sequencing used immunoSEQ multiplex PCR; TCRdb keeps in-frame clones, though not all of them. This table holds about 110,000 clones, just over 70% found once. The sequenced sample consisted of peripheral blood. The receptors come from a woman aged 40 to 55 with acute or convalescent COVID-19.

The chain joins TRBV7-8 to TRBJ1-5, with 10 positions matching TRBD1. V lost 1 base to trimming and J lost 7 bases; unmatched junction nucleotides: 7. CDR1 and CDR2 from the germline V gene are SGHVS and FQNEAQ. This CDR3 region has 16 residues. The CDR3 coding sequence is TGTGCCAGCAGCTTAGGTGGGACAGGGGTCGGGCAGCCCCAGCATTTT. It specifies CASSLGGTGVGQPQHF.

This clone was counted once. This chain joins TRBV5-1 and TRBJ2-7, with D possibly matching TRBD1 (6 bases). Trimming stripped 5 bases from V and 1 base from J, with 16 bases between. Germline V CDR1 and CDR2: SGHRS, YFSETQ. The CDR3 covers 15 residues. The CDR3 nucleotides read TGCGCCAGCAGTCGGAGAGGGGACACTTCCTACGAGCAGTACTTC. Protein sequence: CASSRRGDTSYEQYF.

Relative to its sample, this clone is medium-sized (0.01 to 0.1%). This chain links TRBV27 with TRBJ2-2, with 10 bases that match TRBD1. Germline CDR1 reads MNHEY; CDR2 reads SMNVEV (reference sequence). The trim removed 6 bases at V and 6 bases at J, leaving 7 bases unmatched. This CDR3 is built from 15 residues. CDR3 DNA sequence: TGTGCCAGCAGCAAGGACAGGGGGAAGGCCGGGGAGCTGTTTTTT. Translation: CASSKDRGKAGELFF.

For the CDR3, the DNA is TGTGCCAGCAGCCTAAGACAGGGGATTAACACCGGGGAGCTGTTTTTT. This translates into CASSLRQGINTGELFF. The V call is TRBV5-4, the J call TRBJ2-2; 8 bases are shared with TRBD1. The CDR3 has 16 amino acids. Germline CDR1 and CDR2: SGHNT and YYREEE (reference sequence). J gave up 2 bases and V 4 bases, and 7 bases lay outside the gene matches.

The table lists this clone with a count of one. V gene TRBV7-9 combines with J gene TRBJ1-2; D is perhaps TRBD1 (5 bases). This CDR3 has 13 residues. Per the germline V gene, CDR1 is SEHNR and CDR2 is FQNEAQ (reference sequence). V was pared by 1 base and J by 8 bases, with 11 bases between. CDR3 sequence: CASSLGAGGGYTF. Here the CDR3 DNA reads TGTGCCAGCAGCTTAGGGGCCGGGGGGGGCTACACCTTC.

The chain joins TRBV28 to TRBJ2-5; D is undetermined. The V end was cut by 0 bases, the J end by 3 bases, with 8 bases between. The germline V gene encodes CDR1 MDHEN and CDR2 SYDVKM. The CDR3 extends over 14 amino acids. CDR3 nucleotides: TGTGCCAGCAGTTTATGGCTATCCGAAGAGACCCAGTACTTC. It yields the protein CASSLWLSEETQYF.

The chain couples TRBV6-5 to TRBJ2-7, with 11 bases identical to TRBD1. This CDR3 has 14 amino acids. Germline V gene sequence: CDR1 MNHEY, CDR2 SVGAGI. The J segment lost 7 bases and the V segment lost 8 bases, leaving 10 bases of the junction unmatched. The CDR3 loop reads CASWVGQGAREQYF. The CDR3 DNA follows: TGTGCCAGCTGGGTAGGACAGGGGGCGCGAGAGCAGTACTTC.

DNA of the CDR3: TGTGCCAGCAGTTTCGGACTAGCGGGGGAGGGAACCGGGGAGCTGTTTTTT. Translation: CASSFGLAGEGTGELFF. The J gene is TRBJ2-2, the V gene TRBV27; 13 bases align to TRBD2. CDR3 length equals 17 residues. Losses at the gene ends were 3 bases for V and 5 bases for J; bases not matched to a gene: 6. Germline V gives CDR1 MNHEY, CDR2 SMNVEV (reference sequence).

The genes are TRBV18 and TRBJ2-3; TRBD2 matches 7 bases. CDR3 length: 14 amino acids. The junction had 6 bases not matched to a gene; V was cut back by 7 bases and J by 2 bases. Germline CDR1 reads KGHSH; CDR2 reads LQKENI. This chain's CDR3 is CASLLGGVTDTQYF. The CDR3 DNA follows: TGTGCCAGCTTGCTGGGGGGGGTCACAGATACGCAGTATTTT. Together with reference TRBV18 and TRBJ2-3, the CDR3 gives the full variable domain: NAGVMQNPRHLVRRRGQEARLRCSPMKGHSHVYWYRQLPEEGLKFMVYLQKENIIDESGMPKERFSAEFPKEGPSILRIQQVVRGDSAAYFCASLLGGVTDTQYFGPGTRLTVL.

This clone was seen a few times. The chain links TRBV7-2 to TRBJ2-3, with TRBD1 identical over 7 bases. This CDR3 spans 16 amino acids. Germline-derived CDR1 and CDR2 are SGHTA and FQGNSA. The V segment lost 1 base and the J segment 2 bases; nucleotides outside the gene matches: 6. The CDR3 DNA is TGTGCCAGCAGCTTAGGGCCGGGACAGCCCACAGATACGCAGTATTTT. It yields the protein CASSLGPGQPTDTQYF.

The rearrangement joins TRBV15 to TRBJ2-1; 8 bases match TRBD1. Germline V gives CDR1 LNHNV, CDR2 YYDKDF (reference sequence). V gave up 3 bases and J gave up 0 bases; unmatched junction bases: 1. The CDR3 totals 15 residues. CDR3 DNA: TGTGCCACCAGCAGCGACAGGGGCTCCTACAATGAGCAGTTCTTC. Amino acid sequence: CATSSDRGSYNEQFF. Together with reference TRBV15 and TRBJ2-1, the CDR3 gives the full variable domain: DAMVIQNPRYQVTQFGKPVTLSCSQTLNHNVMYWYQQKSSQAPKLLFHYYDKDFNNEADTPDNFQSRRPNTSFCFLDIRSPGLGDTAMYLCATSSDRGSYNEQFFGPGTRLTVL.

The chain couples TRBV12-3 or TRBV12-4 to TRBJ1-1, with D hard to call. Trimming cost V 1 base and J 7 bases, with 7 bases left between them. CDR3 length: 12 residues. CDR3 sequence (DNA): TGTGCCAGCAGTTTAGGGTACAGTGAAGCTTTCTTT. Its protein is CASSLGYSEAFF.

This clone came up a few times. The chain carries TRBV5-1 and TRBJ1-4; the D is unclear. Trimming took off 2 bases at V and 8 bases at J, with 16 bases between the two ends. There are 15 residues in the CDR3. CDR1 and CDR2 from the germline V gene are SGHRS and YFSETQ. The CDR3 loop is CASSLEPRTPEKLFF. The DNA for the CDR3 is TGCGCCAGCAGCTTAGAACCTAGAACCCCCGAAAAACTGTTTTTT.

The CDR3 region has the DNA TGCGCCAGCAGCCCCGAGGTTGGCACAGATACGCAGTATTTT. Its protein is CASSPEVGTDTQYF. J is TRBJ2-3 and V is TRBV4-1, with D unclear. V was trimmed by 4 bases and J by 1 base, leaving 9 bases between them. This CDR3 region has 14 residues. Germline V CDR1 and CDR2: MGHRA, YSYEKL.

The V and J genes are TRBV10-1 and TRBJ2-3, with D hard to call. CDR3 length: 13 residues. The germline V and J ends were trimmed by 8 bases and 8 bases, with 17 bases remaining between them. Germline CDR1 WNHNN, CDR2 SYGVQD (reference sequence). CDR3 amino acids: CASSPTSIGTQYF. DNA of the CDR3: TGCGCCAGCTCCCCAACCTCGATCGGTACGCAGTATTTT.

This clone was picked up a small number of times. This sample also contains other DNA sequences that code for the same CDR3. The rearrangement joins TRBV6-5 to TRBJ2-1; 8 nucleotides match TRBD1. Trimming removed 6 bases from V and 1 base from J; junction bases left unmatched: 5. CDR1 is MNHEY, CDR2 SVGAGI, per germline. There are 15 residues in the CDR3. CDR3 amino acids: CASSAGQGSYNEQFF. DNA of the CDR3: TGTGCCAGCAGCGCCGGACAGGGATCCTACAATGAGCAGTTCTTC.

This clone was picked up a small number of times. This sequence joins TRBV19 and TRBJ2-2; D might be TRBD1 (6 bases). Trimming cost V 4 bases and J 4 bases, with 7 bases left between them. CDR1 and CDR2 (germline): LNHDA, SQIVND (reference sequence). The CDR3 sequence is 13 residues long. This chain's CDR3 is CASSKGGTGELFF. The CDR3 DNA sequence: TGTGCCAGTAGTAAAGGGGGCACCGGGGAGCTGTTTTTT.

V usage is TRBV30 and J usage is TRBJ1-5, with 7 bases lining up with TRBD1. The CDR3 contains 13 residues. Germline CDR1 reads GTSNPN; CDR2 reads SVGIG (reference sequence). J gave up 7 bases and V 4 bases, and 7 bases lay outside the gene matches. In DNA, the CDR3 is TGTGCCTGGACGGAGGGGGCCAGCCAGCCCCAGCATTTT. Its translation is CAWTEGASQPQHF. Supplemented by reference TRBV30 and TRBJ1-5, the full variable domain reads SQTIHQWPATLVQPVGSPLSLECTVEGTSNPNLYWYRQAAGRGLQLLFYSVGIGQISSEVPQNLSASRPQDRQFILSSKKLLLSDSGFYLCAWTEGASQPQHFGDGTRLSIL.

This CDR3 is CASSSQGDNEQYF. The CDR3 coding sequence is TGTGCCAGCTCATCCCAGGGGGACAACGAGCAGTACTTC. The chain uses TRBV18 and TRBJ2-7; 7 bases line up with TRBD1. This CDR3 has 13 amino acids. Germline-derived CDR1 and CDR2 are KGHSH and LQKENI. The V segment lost 5 bases and the J segment 5 bases; nucleotides outside the gene matches: 6.

V gene TRBV28 combines with J gene TRBJ2-5; possible D gene TRBD1, 6 bases. Germline V lookup: CDR1 MDHEN, CDR2 SYDVKM. Deletions cut 3 bases from V and 3 bases from J, with 11 bases between. There are 14 residues in the CDR3. CDR3 sequence reads: CASSFRDTEETQYF. DNA of the CDR3: TGTGCCAGCAGTTTTAGGGACACCGAAGAGACCCAGTACTTC.

The chain recombines TRBV5-1 with TRBJ1-1; D is unresolved. Germline V gene sequence: CDR1 SGHRS, CDR2 YFSETQ. The V and J ends lost 3 bases and 12 bases respectively, with 21 bases between them. There are 14 residues in the CDR3. Here the CDR3 DNA reads TGCGCCAGCAGCTCCTCCACCGTTTCCTATCCCCCTTTCTTT. Translation gives CASSSSTVSYPPFF.

CDR3 DNA: TGCGCCAGCAGCCAAGAACAGGGGAACTACGAGCAGTACTTC. This encodes CASSQEQGNYEQYF. The V and J genes are TRBV4-1 and TRBJ2-7; TRBD1 aligns across 7 bases. V shed 0 bases and J 3 bases; nucleotides not matched to a gene: 2. The CDR3 sequence is 14 residues long. Looked up from germline, CDR1 is MGHRA and CDR2 is YSYEKL.

The rearrangement uses TRBV28 and TRBJ2-3; TRBD2 agrees at 9 bases. The CDR3 is 18 residues long. Looked up from germline, CDR1 is MDHEN and CDR2 is SYDVKM. V lost 3 bases and J lost 6; bases outside the gene matches: 16. The CDR3 protein is CASSLGLAFTDREDTQYF. The CDR3, as DNA: TGTGCCAGCAGTTTGGGACTAGCCTTCACAGATAGGGAGGATACGCAGTATTTT.

This clone appeared a few times. V and J are TRBV5-1 and TRBJ2-1; D is possibly TRBD1 (6 bases). This CDR3 has 14 residues. Germline V gene lookup returns CDR1 SGHRS and CDR2 YFSETQ. Trimming shortened V by 3 bases and J by 6 bases, and 13 bases separated the two germline ends. CDR3 nucleotide sequence: TGCGCCAGCAGCTCCGGACAGCCTCGCAATGAGCAGTTCTTC. As protein: CASSSGQPRNEQFF. Variable domain in full (rest from reference TRBV5-1 and TRBJ2-1): KAGVTQTPRYLIKTRGQQVTLSCSPISGHRSVSWYQQTPGQGLQFLFEYFSETQRNKGNFPGRFSGRQFSNSRSEMNVSTLELGDSALYLCASSSGQPRNEQFFGPGTRLTVL.

This clone has only a few counts. The J gene is TRBJ2-2, the V gene TRBV2; D may be TRBD2 (5 bases). CDR1 and CDR2 from the germline V gene are SNHLY and FYNNEI. V lost 4 bases and J lost 0, with 6 bases in between. The CDR3 is 14 residues long. The CDR3 DNA follows: TGTGCCAGCAGTGTGAGGGCGAACACCGGGGAGCTGTTTTTT. Translation gives CASSVRANTGELFF. The full variable domain, completed using reference TRBV2 and TRBJ2-2, is EPEVTQTPSHQVTQMGQEVILRCVPISNHLYFYWYRQILGQKVEFLVSFYNNEISEKSEIFDDQFSVERPDGSNFTLKIRSTKLEDSAMYFCASSVRANTGELFFGEGSRLTVL.

This chain connects TRBV7-2 to TRBJ2-7; 7 positions agree with TRBD2. CDR3 length equals 16 residues. J was trimmed by 0 bases and V by 5 bases; bases with no gene match: 10. CDR1 is SGHTA, CDR2 FQGNSA, per germline. The CDR3 here is CASSPTSGIRSYEQYF. CDR3 nucleotide sequence: TGTGCCAGCAGCCCAACCAGCGGGATTCGCTCCTACGAGCAGTACTTC.

This clone was counted between two and nine times. V usage is TRBV7-8 and J usage is TRBJ2-5; 14 bases match TRBD2. The length of the CDR3 is 16 residues. V lost 2 bases, J lost 7 bases, and 6 bases stayed unmatched. CDR1 SGHVS and CDR2 FQNEAQ come from the germline V gene. Here the CDR3 reads CASSLMTSGGEGTQYF. The CDR3, as DNA: TGTGCCAGCAGCTTAATGACTAGCGGGGGGGAGGGGACCCAGTACTTC. The full variable domain, with the rest looked up from reference TRBV7-8 and TRBJ2-5, is GAGVSQSPRYKVAKRGQDVALRCDPISGHVSLFWYQQALGQGPEFLTYFQNEAQLDKSGLPSDRFFAERPEGSVSTLKIQRTQQEDSAVYLCASSLMTSGGEGTQYFGPGTRLLVL.

This chain joins TRBV19 and TRBJ2-2, with D perhaps TRBD1 (6 bases). Per germline, CDR1 LNHDA and CDR2 SQIVND (reference sequence). CDR3 length: 14 residues. Trimming stripped 6 bases from V and 6 bases from J, with 14 bases between. The CDR3 DNA sequence: TGTGCCAGTAGGCAGACAGGCTTGGCCGGGGAGCTGTTTTTT. Translated, it gives CASRQTGLAGELFF.

In nucleotides, the CDR3 is TGTGCCAGCAGCCCCACCGGGACAGGGATAGTCTACGAGCAGTACTTC. Translation gives CASSPTGTGIVYEQYF. The chain links TRBV3-1 (or the pseudogene TRBV3-2) to TRBJ2-7, with 9 bases fitting TRBD1. V shed 4 bases and J 3 bases; nucleotides not matched to a gene: 10. Per the germline V gene, CDR1 is LGHDT and CDR2 is YNNKEL (reference sequence). The CDR3 spans 16 residues.

This clone was detected only a few times. V usage is TRBV27 and J usage is TRBJ2-7, with 7 bases that match TRBD1. In germline, CDR1 is MNHEY, CDR2 SMNVEV (reference sequence). This CDR3 is 16 amino acids long. J lost 5 bases, V lost 5 bases, and 15 bases had no gene match. In nucleotides, the CDR3 is TGTGCCAGCAGTCCCCGGAGAGGGACAGTAGTCCACGAGCAGTACTTC. This translates into CASSPRRGTVVHEQYF.

V and J are TRBV5-1 and TRBJ2-5, with D possibly being TRBD1 (5 bases). CDR1 and CDR2 (germline): SGHRS, YFSETQ. This CDR3 is 14 amino acids long. The germline V and J ends were trimmed by 0 bases and 4 bases, with 10 bases remaining between them. Here the CDR3 reads CASSLARDGETQYF. Here the CDR3 DNA reads TGCGCCAGCAGCTTGGCCAGGGATGGAGAGACCCAGTACTTC.